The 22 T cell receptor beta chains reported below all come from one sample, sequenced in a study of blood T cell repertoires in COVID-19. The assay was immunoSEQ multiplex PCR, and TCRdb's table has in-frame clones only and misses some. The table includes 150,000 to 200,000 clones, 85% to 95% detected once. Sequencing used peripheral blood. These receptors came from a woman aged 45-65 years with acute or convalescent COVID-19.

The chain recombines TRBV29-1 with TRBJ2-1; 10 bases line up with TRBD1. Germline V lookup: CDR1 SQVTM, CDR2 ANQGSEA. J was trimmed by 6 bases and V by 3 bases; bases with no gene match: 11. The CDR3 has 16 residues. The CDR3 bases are TGCAGCGTTGAGGGTGATCTGACAGGGGGCCTCAATGAGCAGTTCTTC. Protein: CSVEGDLTGGLNEQFF.

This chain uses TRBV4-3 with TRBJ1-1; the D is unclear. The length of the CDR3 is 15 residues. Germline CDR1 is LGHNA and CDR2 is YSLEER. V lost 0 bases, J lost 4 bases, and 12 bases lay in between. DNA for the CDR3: TGCGCCAGCAGCCAAGATCCCTATTCGGGCACTGAAGCTTTCTTT. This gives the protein CASSQDPYSGTEAFF.

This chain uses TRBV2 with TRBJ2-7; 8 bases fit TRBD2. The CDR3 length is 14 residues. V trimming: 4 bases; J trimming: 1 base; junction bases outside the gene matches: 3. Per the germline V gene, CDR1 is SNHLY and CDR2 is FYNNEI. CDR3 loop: CASSGLASSYEQYF. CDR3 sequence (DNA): TGTGCCAGCAGTGGACTAGCGTCGTCCTACGAGCAGTACTTC.

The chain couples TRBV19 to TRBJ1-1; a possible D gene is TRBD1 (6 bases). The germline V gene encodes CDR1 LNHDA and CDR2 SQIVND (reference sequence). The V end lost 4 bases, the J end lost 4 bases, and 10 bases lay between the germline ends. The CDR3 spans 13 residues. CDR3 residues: CASSTRGGTEAFF. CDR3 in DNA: TGTGCCAGTAGTACAAGGGGGGGCACTGAAGCTTTCTTT. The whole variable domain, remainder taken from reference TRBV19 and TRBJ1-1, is DGGITQSPKYLFRKEGQNVTLSCEQNLNHDAMYWYRQDPGQGLRLIYYSQIVNDFQKGDIAEGYSVSREKKESFPLTVTSAQKNPTAFYLCASSTRGGTEAFFGQGTRLTVV.

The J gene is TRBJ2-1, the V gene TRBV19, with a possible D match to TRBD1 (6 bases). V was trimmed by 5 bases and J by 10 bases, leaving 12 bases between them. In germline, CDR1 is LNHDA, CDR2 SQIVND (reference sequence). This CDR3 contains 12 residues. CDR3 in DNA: TGTGCCAGTAGTTCACAGGGTAGCGAGCAGTTCTTC. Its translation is CASSSQGSEQFF.

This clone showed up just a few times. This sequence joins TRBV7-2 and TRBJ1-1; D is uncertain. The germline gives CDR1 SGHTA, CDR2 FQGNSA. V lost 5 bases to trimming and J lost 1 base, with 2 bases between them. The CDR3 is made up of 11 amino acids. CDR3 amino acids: CASSQNTEAFF. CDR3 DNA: TGTGCCAGCAGCCAGAACACTGAAGCTTTCTTT.

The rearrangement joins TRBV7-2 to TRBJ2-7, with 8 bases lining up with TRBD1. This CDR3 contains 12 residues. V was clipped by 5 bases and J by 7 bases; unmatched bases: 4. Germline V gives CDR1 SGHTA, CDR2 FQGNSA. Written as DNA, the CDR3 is TGTGCCAGCAGCAATACAGGGGGTGAGCAGTACTTC. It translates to CASSNTGGEQYF.

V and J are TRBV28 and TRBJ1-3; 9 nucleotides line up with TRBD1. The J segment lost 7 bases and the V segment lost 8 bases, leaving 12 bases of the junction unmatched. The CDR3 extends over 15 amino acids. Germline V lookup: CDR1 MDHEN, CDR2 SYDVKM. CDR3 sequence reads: CASGSQGAVVNTIYF. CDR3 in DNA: TGTGCCAGCGGGTCACAGGGGGCGGTGGTTAACACCATATATTTT.

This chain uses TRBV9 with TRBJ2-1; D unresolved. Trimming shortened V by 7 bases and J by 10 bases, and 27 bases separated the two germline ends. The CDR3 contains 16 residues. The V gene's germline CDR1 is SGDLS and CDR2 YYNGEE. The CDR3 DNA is TGTGCCAGCGCAGTCCAAGAATGGGTGCAGCTGAGGGAGCAGTTCTTC. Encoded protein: CASAVQEWVQLREQFF.

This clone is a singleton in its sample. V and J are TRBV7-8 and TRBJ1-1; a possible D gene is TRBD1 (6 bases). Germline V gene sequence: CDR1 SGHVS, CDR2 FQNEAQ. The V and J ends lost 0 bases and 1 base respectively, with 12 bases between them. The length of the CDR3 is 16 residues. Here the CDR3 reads CASSLAVRTANTEAFF. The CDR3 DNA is TGTGCCAGCAGCTTAGCTGTACGGACAGCGAACACTGAAGCTTTCTTT.

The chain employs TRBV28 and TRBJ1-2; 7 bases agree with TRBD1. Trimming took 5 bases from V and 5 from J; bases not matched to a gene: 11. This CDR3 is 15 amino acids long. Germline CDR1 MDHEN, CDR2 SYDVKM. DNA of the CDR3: TGTGCCAGCAGTAATCCGACAGGGTCGGGGTATGGCTACACCTTC. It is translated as CASSNPTGSGYGYTF.

The CDR3 coding sequence is TGTGCCAGCAGCCAAGGTAATAGCGGTCGATACAATGAGCAGTTCTTC. This gives the protein CASSQGNSGRYNEQFF. The J gene is TRBJ2-1, the V gene TRBV4-2; TRBD2 might be the D (6 bases). This CDR3 has 16 amino acids. Trimming removed 1 base from V and 4 bases from J, with 14 bases in between. CDR1 LGHNA and CDR2 YNFKEQ come from the germline V gene.

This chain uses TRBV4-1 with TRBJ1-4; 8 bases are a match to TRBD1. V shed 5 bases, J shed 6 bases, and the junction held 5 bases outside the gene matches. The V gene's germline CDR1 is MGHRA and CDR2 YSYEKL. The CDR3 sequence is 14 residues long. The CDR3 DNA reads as TGCGCCAGCAGCTCCGACAGGGGCGATGAAAAACTGTTTTTT. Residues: CASSSDRGDEKLFF.

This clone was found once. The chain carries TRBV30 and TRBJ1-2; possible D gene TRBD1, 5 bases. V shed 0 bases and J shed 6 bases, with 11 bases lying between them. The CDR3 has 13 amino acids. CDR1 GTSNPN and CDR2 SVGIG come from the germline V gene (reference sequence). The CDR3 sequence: CAWSVMQGDGYTF. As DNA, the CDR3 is TGTGCCTGGAGTGTCATGCAGGGTGATGGCTACACCTTC. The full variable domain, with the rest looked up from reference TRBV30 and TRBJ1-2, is SQTIHQWPATLVQPVGSPLSLECTVEGTSNPNLYWYRQAAGRGLQLLFYSVGIGQISSEVPQNLSASRPQDRQFILSSKKLLLSDSGFYLCAWSVMQGDGYTFGSGTRLTVV.

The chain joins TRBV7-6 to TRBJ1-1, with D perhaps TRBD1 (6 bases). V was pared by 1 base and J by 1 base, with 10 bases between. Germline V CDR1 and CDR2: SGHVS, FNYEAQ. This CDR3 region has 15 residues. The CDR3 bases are TGTGCCAGCAGCTTAGGCCTGGGGGCGAACACTGAAGCTTTCTTT. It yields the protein CASSLGLGANTEAFF.

The CDR3 sequence is CAWNGGKGFYEQFF. The CDR3 DNA follows: TGTGCCTGGAATGGGGGGAAGGGGTTTTATGAGCAGTTCTTC. The chain joins TRBV30 to TRBJ2-1, with D possibly matching TRBD2 (6 bases). Germline assignment: CDR1 GTSNPN and CDR2 SVGIG (reference sequence). The length of the CDR3 is 14 residues. Trimming shortened V by 4 bases and J by 8 bases, and 18 bases separated the two germline ends.

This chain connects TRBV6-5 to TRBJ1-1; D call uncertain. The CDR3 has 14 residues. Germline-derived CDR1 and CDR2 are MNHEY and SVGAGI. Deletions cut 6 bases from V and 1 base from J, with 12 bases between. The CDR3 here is CASRAGLRNTEAFF. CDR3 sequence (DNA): TGTGCCAGCAGAGCAGGACTGAGGAACACTGAAGCTTTCTTT.

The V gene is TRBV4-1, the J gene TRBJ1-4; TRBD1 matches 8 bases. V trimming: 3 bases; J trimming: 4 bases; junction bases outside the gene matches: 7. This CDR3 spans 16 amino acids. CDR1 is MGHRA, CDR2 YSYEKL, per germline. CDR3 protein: CASSQEDRGINEKLFF. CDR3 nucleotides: TGCGCCAGCAGCCAGGAAGACAGGGGAATTAATGAAAAACTGTTTTTT.

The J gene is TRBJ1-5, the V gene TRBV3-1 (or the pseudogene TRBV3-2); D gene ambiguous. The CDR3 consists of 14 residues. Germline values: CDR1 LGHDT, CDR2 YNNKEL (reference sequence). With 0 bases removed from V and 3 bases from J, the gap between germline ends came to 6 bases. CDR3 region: CASSQDFYNQPQHF. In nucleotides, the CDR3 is TGTGCCAGCAGCCAAGATTTCTACAATCAGCCCCAGCATTTT.

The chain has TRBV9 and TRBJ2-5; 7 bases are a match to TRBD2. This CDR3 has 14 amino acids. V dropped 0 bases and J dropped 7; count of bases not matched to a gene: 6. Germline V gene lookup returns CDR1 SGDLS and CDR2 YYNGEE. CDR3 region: CASSVDAGDGTQYF. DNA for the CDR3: TGTGCCAGCAGCGTAGACGCGGGAGATGGGACCCAGTACTTC.

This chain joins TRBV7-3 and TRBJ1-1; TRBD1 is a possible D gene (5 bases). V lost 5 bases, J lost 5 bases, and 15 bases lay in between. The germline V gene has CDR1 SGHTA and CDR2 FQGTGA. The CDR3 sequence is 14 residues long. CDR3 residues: CASSAQTASTEAFF. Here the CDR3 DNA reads TGTGCCAGCAGCGCCCAGACAGCTTCGACTGAAGCTTTCTTT.

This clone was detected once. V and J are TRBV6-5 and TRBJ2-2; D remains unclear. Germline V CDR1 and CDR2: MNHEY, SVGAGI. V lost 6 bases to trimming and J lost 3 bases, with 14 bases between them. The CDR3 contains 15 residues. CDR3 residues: CASSLNPADTGELFF. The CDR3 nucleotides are TGTGCCAGCAGCCTCAATCCGGCGGACACCGGGGAGCTGTTTTTT.